This is a list of T cell receptor beta chains from one sample in a study of blood T cell repertoires in COVID-19. The assay was immunoSEQ multiplex PCR, and TCRdb's table has in-frame clones only and misses some. The sample has more than 45,000 clones; roughly 87% are singletons. The sample comprised peripheral blood. The receptors stem from a woman between 55 and 75 years old with acute or convalescent COVID-19. Each CDR3 is given with its conserved first and last residue. A D gene is named only where the DNA matches it firmly. Size values are once, few and many counts, or a class for expanded clones, and some rows have none.

cdr3_aa cdr3_nt clone_size j_call d_call v_call
CASSSSGRAGELFF TGTGCCAGCAGCTCGTCCGGGCGGGCCGGGGAGCTGTTTTTT NA TRBJ2-2 NA TRBV7-9
CSVVQGITEAFF TGCAGCGTTGTTCAGGGTATCACTGAAGCTTTCTTT once TRBJ1-1 NA TRBV29-1
CASSLVLAGKNTGELFF TGTGCCAGCAGCTTAGTTCTGGCGGGGAAGAACACCGGGGAGCTGTTTTTT NA TRBJ2-2 NA TRBV7-8
CASSGQGGYGYTF TGTGCCAGCAGTGGACAGGGAGGCTATGGCTACACCTTC NA TRBJ1-2 TRBD1 TRBV12-3/TRBV12-4
CASSSDRGAYEQYF TGTGCCAGCAGCTCGGACAGGGGAGCCTACGAGCAGTACTTC NA TRBJ2-7 TRBD1 TRBV7-2
CASMQGLNEQFF TGTGCCAGCATGCAGGGGCTGAATGAGCAGTTCTTC NA TRBJ2-1 NA TRBV12-3/TRBV12-4
CASSASGSWVKYF TGTGCCAGCAGTGCCTCAGGGTCCTGGGTTAAGTACTTC NA TRBJ2-7 NA TRBV27
CASSSKQGEDREKLFF TGTGCCAGCAGCTCAAAACAGGGTGAGGATCGAGAAAAACTGTTTTTT NA TRBJ1-4 NA TRBV7-9
CASSIDSGGAYNEQFF TGTGCCAGTAGTATAGACAGCGGGGGGGCCTACAATGAGCAGTTCTTC NA TRBJ2-1 TRBD2 TRBV19
CASSRGYSGNTIYF TGTGCCAGCAGCCGGGGCTACTCTGGAAACACCATATATTTT NA TRBJ1-3 NA TRBV3-1/TRBV3-2
CASSPTYSDSYEQYF TGTGCCAGCTCACCCACCTATTCCGACTCCTACGAGCAGTACTTC NA TRBJ2-7 NA TRBV18
CASSYPLGGNTEAFF TGTGCCAGCAGTTACCCGCTAGGGGGGAACACTGAAGCTTTCTTT NA TRBJ1-1 NA TRBV6-2/TRBV6-3
CASSFNRGVPAQHF TGTGCCAGTAGTTTCAATAGAGGAGTCCCGGCCCAGCATTTT NA TRBJ1-5 NA TRBV19
CAASDRANEKLFF TGTGCCGCCTCCGACAGGGCAAATGAAAAACTGTTTTTT NA TRBJ1-4 TRBD1 TRBV27
CASSPKPGQGFNEQFF TGTGCCAGCAGCCCGAAGCCGGGACAGGGATTCAATGAGCAGTTCTTC NA TRBJ2-1 TRBD1 TRBV7-9
CASSLSQGGNTGELFF TGCGCCAGCAGCTTGAGCCAGGGGGGGAACACCGGGGAGCTGTTTTTT NA TRBJ2-2 NA TRBV5-1
CASSHGTGTEQYF TGTGCCAGCAGCCATGGGACAGGGACCGAGCAGTACTTC NA TRBJ2-7 TRBD1 TRBV3-1/TRBV3-2
CASSATGGLGQPQHF TGTGCCAGCAGCGCGACAGGGGGCCTGGGCCAGCCCCAGCATTTT NA TRBJ1-5 TRBD1 TRBV5-6
CAWTVTAGNTIYF TGTGCCTGGACGGTCACTGCGGGAAACACCATATATTTT NA TRBJ1-3 NA TRBV30
CASSESTGRGANEKLFF TGCGCCAGCAGTGAGTCGACAGGGCGGGGAGCTAATGAAAAACTGTTTTTT NA TRBJ1-4 TRBD1 TRBV10-2
CAWSVGTSGHNEQFF TGTGCCTGGAGTGTAGGGACTAGCGGTCACAATGAGCAGTTCTTC NA TRBJ2-1 TRBD2 TRBV30
CASSYAGAYTEAFF TGTGCCAGCAGTTACGCGGGGGCTTACACTGAAGCTTTCTTT NA TRBJ1-1 NA TRBV6-2/TRBV6-3
CASSPPGQSTDTQYF TGTGCCAGCTCACCACCGGGACAGAGCACAGATACGCAGTATTTT NA TRBJ2-3 TRBD1 TRBV18
CASSSPPRGRNTEAFF TGCGCCAGCAGCTCCCCTCCTAGGGGGCGAAACACTGAAGCTTTCTTT NA TRBJ1-1 TRBD1 TRBV5-1
CASSLGQFYEQYF TGTGCCAGCAGCTTAGGCCAGTTCTACGAGCAGTACTTC NA TRBJ2-7 NA TRBV7-2
CASSQVDTGGEQYF TGCGCCAGCAGCCAAGTAGATACGGGTGGGGAGCAGTACTTC NA TRBJ2-7 NA TRBV4-1
CASSSPGITGELFF TGTGCCAGCAGCTCGCCGGGAATCACCGGGGAGCTGTTTTTT NA TRBJ2-2 NA TRBV5-4
CASSRDTYTEAFF TGTGCCAGCAGCAGGGACACCTACACTGAAGCTTTCTTT NA TRBJ1-1 NA TRBV7-9
CASTRQVNTEAFF TGTGCCAGCACCCGACAGGTCAACACTGAAGCTTTCTTT NA TRBJ1-1 NA TRBV12-3/TRBV12-4
CASSPFSNQGATIYF TGCGCCAGCAGCCCTTTCTCGAATCAGGGTGCCACCATATATTTT NA TRBJ1-3 NA TRBV4-1
CASSLEGQATTGELFF TGCGCCAGCAGCTTGGAGGGACAGGCGACCACCGGGGAGCTGTTTTTT NA TRBJ2-2 TRBD1 TRBV5-1
CASSVDRGDGYTF TGTGCCAGCAGCGTAGACAGGGGAGATGGCTACACCTTC NA TRBJ1-2 TRBD1 TRBV9
CATSDPTGLTSSYNEQFF TGTGCCACCAGTGACCCGACAGGGTTGACGAGCTCCTACAATGAGCAGTTCTTC NA TRBJ2-1 TRBD1 TRBV24-1
CASSFGGTGDFYEQYF TGCGCCAGCAGCTTTGGTGGGACAGGGGACTTCTACGAGCAGTACTTC once TRBJ2-7 TRBD1 TRBV5-1
CAWSPQTDTQYF TGTGCCTGGAGTCCCCAGACAGATACGCAGTATTTT NA TRBJ2-3 NA TRBV30
CASSLSRANSPLHF TGTGCCAGCAGCTTAAGCAGGGCCAATTCACCCCTCCACTTT NA TRBJ1-6 NA TRBV7-2
CASSLWTGQLAFF TGTGCCAGCAGCCTATGGACAGGGCAACTAGCTTTCTTT NA TRBJ1-1 TRBD1 TRBV6-2/TRBV6-3
CASSSTGTGRTDTQYF TGTGCCAGCAGCTCCACCGGGACAGGGCGAACAGATACGCAGTATTTT NA TRBJ2-3 TRBD1 TRBV5-6
CASTPRAGPSTDTQYF TGTGCCAGCACCCCTAGGGCGGGGCCATCCACAGATACGCAGTATTTT NA TRBJ2-3 NA TRBV5-4
CASMVQGVYGYTF TGTGCCAGCATGGTTCAAGGGGTCTATGGCTACACCTTC NA TRBJ1-2 NA TRBV6-5
CASSLRTGHEQFF TGTGCCAGCAGTCTGAGGACAGGCCATGAGCAGTTCTTC NA TRBJ2-1 TRBD1 TRBV27
CASSTLSGGNRGSNQPQHF TGTGCCAGCAGCACCTTATCCGGAGGGAACAGGGGGAGCAATCAGCCCCAGCATTTT NA TRBJ1-5 NA TRBV21-1
CASSPRSAGVTSTDTQYF TGTGCCAGCAGCCCTAGATCTGCGGGGGTCACTAGCACAGATACGCAGTATTTT NA TRBJ2-3 TRBD2 TRBV3-1/TRBV3-2
CASSPKDTNTEAFF TGTGCCAGCTCACCGAAGGACACGAACACTGAAGCTTTCTTT NA TRBJ1-1 NA TRBV18
CSASGTREQYF TGCAGCGCCTCCGGGACTAGGGAGCAGTACTTC NA TRBJ2-7 TRBD2 TRBV29-1
CASSPMANTEAFF TGTGCCAGCAGCCCAATGGCGAACACTGAAGCTTTCTTT NA TRBJ1-1 NA TRBV12-3/TRBV12-4
CASSTGGNQPQHF TGTGCCAGCAGCACCGGGGGCAATCAGCCCCAGCATTTT NA TRBJ1-5 NA TRBV7-2
CATSPSGDRQVTGYTF TGTGCCACCAGCCCGTCGGGGGACAGACAAGTAACTGGCTACACCTTC NA TRBJ1-2 TRBD1 TRBV24-1
CASSPGVGTEAFF TGTGCCAGCAGCCCAGGGGTGGGCACTGAAGCTTTCTTT few TRBJ1-1 NA TRBV5-6
CASSDPFTGYGYTF TGTGCCAGCAGCGACCCTTTCACCGGGTATGGCTACACCTTC NA TRBJ1-2 NA TRBV5-6
CASSPIKFSEQYF TGTGCCAGCAGCCCTATCAAGTTCTCCGAGCAGTACTTC NA TRBJ2-7 NA TRBV3-1/TRBV3-2